The entry below describes one T cell receptor beta chain. There are 19 residues in the CDR3. Deletions cut 5 bases from V and 2 bases from J, with 26 bases between. Germline V gene lookup returns CDR1 KGHSH and CDR2 LQKENI. In the authors' methods: Counts of nucleated cells, estimated from reference gene primer amplification, were obtained. The assay was immunoSEQ multiplex PCR, and TCRdb's table has in-frame clones only and misses some. From that table come the V and J calls and clone size; the DNA was used to work out D and trimming. The table shows under 450,000 clones, with roughly 86% occurring only once. The data were obtained in a study of blood T cell repertoires in COVID-19.

V and J are TRBV18 and TRBJ2-3, with D perhaps TRBD1 (6 bases). This TCR derives from a young man who had recovered from COVID-19. Sequenced sample: PBMCs or T cells enriched from blood (not recorded which). CDR3 sequence: CASSRSFRAEGQVTDTQYF. The CDR3 DNA reads TGTGCCAGCTCAAGATCTTTCCGGGCCGAGGGACAAGTCACAGATACGCAGTATTTT. The full variable domain, its missing parts supplied by reference TRBV18 and TRBJ2-3, is NAGVMQNPRHLVRRRGQEARLRCSPMKGHSHVYWYRQLPEEGLKFMVYLQKENIIDESGMPKERFSAEFPKEGPSILRIQQVVRGDSAAYFCASSRSFRAEGQVTDTQYFGPGTRLTVL.